This entry is about one T cell receptor beta chain. The antigen is not known. A CD45RA-negative memory subset and a CD45RA+ naive subset were separated from the CD4+ cells. This sample was included in a study of shared clonotypes between healthy human individuals. Whole-study results and caveats: Sequencing depth was expected to influence donor clonotype sharing.

Per the original data handling: ImmunoSEQ output held junction-only sequences without quality scores, so filtering differed. Method: immunoSEQ multiplex PCR; TCRdb's copy keeps in-frame clones and lacks some. V and J calls plus clone size are reproduced from that table; the DNA served to infer D and trimming. This repertoire shows 2 million to 3 million clones, roughly 93% found once; its top ten account for approximately 0.35%. This CDR3 is 12 amino acids long. J was trimmed by 7 bases and V by 7 bases; bases with no gene match: 5. Germline values: CDR1 SGDLS, CDR2 YYNGEE. This TCR derives from a man younger than 35 in good health. Some clones in this sample may be carry-over from other donors' samples. Source material: naive CD4+ T cells from PBMCs. Subset meaning: CD45RA+ positively selected. This chain joins TRBV9 and TRBJ2-1; 7 bases map to TRBD2. The chain's CDR3 is CASSGAGNEQFF. For the CDR3, the DNA is TGTGCCAGCTCGGGAGCGGGAAATGAGCAGTTCTTC.